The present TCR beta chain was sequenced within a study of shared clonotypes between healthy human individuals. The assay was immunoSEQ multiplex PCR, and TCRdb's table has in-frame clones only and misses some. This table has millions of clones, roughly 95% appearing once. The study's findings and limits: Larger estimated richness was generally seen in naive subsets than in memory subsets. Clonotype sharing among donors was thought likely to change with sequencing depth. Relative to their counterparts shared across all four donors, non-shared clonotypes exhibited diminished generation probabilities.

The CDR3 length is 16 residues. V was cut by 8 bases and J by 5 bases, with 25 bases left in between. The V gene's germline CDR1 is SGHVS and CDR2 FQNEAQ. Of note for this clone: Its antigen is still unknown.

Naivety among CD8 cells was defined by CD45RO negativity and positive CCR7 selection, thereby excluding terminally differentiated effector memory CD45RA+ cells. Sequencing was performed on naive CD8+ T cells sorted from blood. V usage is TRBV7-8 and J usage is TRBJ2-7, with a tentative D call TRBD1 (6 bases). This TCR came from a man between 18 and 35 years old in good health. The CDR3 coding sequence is TGTGCCAGCCATTGGGGGCCCAGCGGCCTCGGGGACGAGCAGTACTTC. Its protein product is CASHWGPSGLGDEQYF.